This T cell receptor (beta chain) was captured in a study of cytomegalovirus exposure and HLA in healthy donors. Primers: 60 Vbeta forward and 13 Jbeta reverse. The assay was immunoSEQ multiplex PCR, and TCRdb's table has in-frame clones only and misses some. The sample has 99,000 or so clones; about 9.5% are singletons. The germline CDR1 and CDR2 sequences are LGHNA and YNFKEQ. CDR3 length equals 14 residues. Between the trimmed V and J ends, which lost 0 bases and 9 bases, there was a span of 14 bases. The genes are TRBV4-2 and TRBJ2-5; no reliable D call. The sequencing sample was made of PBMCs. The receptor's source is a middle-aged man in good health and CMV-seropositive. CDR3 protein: CASSQDSEFRAQYF. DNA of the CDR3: TGTGCCAGCAGCCAAGATTCGGAATTTCGGGCCCAGTACTTC.